A selection of T cell receptor beta chains follows, all from one sample in a study of regulatory T cells in long-lasting Graves disease. TCRdb fed the multiplex PCR reads into MiXCR, producing one record per CDR3 protein. The table lists a few hundred thousand distinct CDR3 sequences, approximately 25% of them singletons. This specimen consisted of peripheral blood mononuclear cells (PBMCs), obtained when the disease was refractory, from a patient treated with antithyroid drugs. The receptors originated from a woman between 40 and 50 years old with Graves disease. Both conserved end residues are part of each CDR3. The D gene is left open where the match is weak. Expanded clones get a size class; other rows say once, few or many, or leave the size out.

CDR3 DNA | CDR3 protein | clone size | J gene | V gene | D gene
TGTGCCAGCAGCCAAGAGGGCACCGGCCCTGAAGCTTTCTTT | CASSQEGTGPEAFF | few | TRBJ1-1 | TRBV4-2 | NA
TGTGCCAGCACCCACGAGAAAGGAGGGGGCTTGTATTTT | CASTHEKGGGLYF | NA | TRBJ2-3 | TRBV11-2 | NA
TGTGCCAGCAGTTACGGGGGGACCGGGACTCGAGAGACCCAGTACTTC | CASSYGGTGTRETQYF | NA | TRBJ2-5 | TRBV6-2/TRBV6-3 | NA
TGCAGCGTTCCCGGGTTGGGATACAATGAGCAGTTCTTC | CSVPGLGYNEQFF | few | TRBJ2-1 | TRBV29-1 | NA
TGTGCCAGCAGTTTAGCGGGAGGGCCTTCGGGAGAGCAGTACTTC | CASSLAGGPSGEQYF | many | TRBJ2-7 | TRBV2 | TRBD2
TGTGCCAGTCGGGGACATTACCTCTACACCTTC | CASRGHYLYTF | NA | TRBJ1-2 | TRBV6-1 | NA
TGTGCCAGCAGTCGTACGGGTAATGGGGAAGAGACCCAGTACTTC | CASSRTGNGEETQYF | many | TRBJ2-5 | TRBV25-1 | NA
TGTGCCAGCAGTTTAGCGGGAACCAGGAACACCGGGGAGCTGTTTTTT | CASSLAGTRNTGELFF | many | TRBJ2-2 | TRBV12-3/TRBV12-4 | NA
TGTGCCAGCAGTCCGACAGGGATGGGCAATCAGCCCCAGCATTTT | CASSPTGMGNQPQHF | many | TRBJ1-5 | TRBV28 | TRBD1
TGCAGTGCTTCTCCGACTAGCGGGAGCTCCCACAATGAGCAGTTCTTC | CSASPTSGSSHNEQFF | NA | TRBJ2-1 | TRBV20-1 | TRBD2